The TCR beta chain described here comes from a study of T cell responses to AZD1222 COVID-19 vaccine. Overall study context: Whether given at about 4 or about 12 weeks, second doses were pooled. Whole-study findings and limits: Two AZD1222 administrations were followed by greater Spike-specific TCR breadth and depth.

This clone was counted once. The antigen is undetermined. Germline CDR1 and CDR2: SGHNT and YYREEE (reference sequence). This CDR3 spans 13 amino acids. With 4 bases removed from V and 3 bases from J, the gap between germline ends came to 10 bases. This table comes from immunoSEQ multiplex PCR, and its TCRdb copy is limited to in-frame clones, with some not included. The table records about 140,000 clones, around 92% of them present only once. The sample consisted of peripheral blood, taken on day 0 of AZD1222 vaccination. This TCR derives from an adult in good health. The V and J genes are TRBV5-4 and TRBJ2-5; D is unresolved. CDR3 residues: CASSGPREETQYF. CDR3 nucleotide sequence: TGTGCCAGCAGCGGCCCTAGGGAAGAGACCCAGTACTTC. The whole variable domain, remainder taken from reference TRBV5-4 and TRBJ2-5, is ETGVTQSPTHLIKTRGQQVTLRCSSQSGHNTVSWYQQALGQGPQFIFQYYREEENGRGNFPPRFSGLQFPNYSSELNVNALELDDSALYLCASSGPREETQYFGPGTRLLVL.